A selection of T cell receptor beta chains follows, all from one sample in a study of blood T cells in healthy people across ages. One entry per CDR3 protein, called by TCRdb with MiXCR from the 5' RACE reads. The sample lists approximately 800,000 distinct CDR3 sequences; under 40% were seen once. The sample taken for sequencing was blood. These receptors originate from a man aged 18-30 years in good health. Both conserved end residues are part of each CDR3. The order of the fields is V gene, J gene, CDR3 protein.

v_call: TRBV29-1; j_call: TRBJ2-5; cdr3_aa: CSVDRVLLKETQYF
v_call: TRBV6-5; j_call: TRBJ2-1; cdr3_aa: CASRLATYNEQFF
v_call: TRBV6-6; j_call: TRBJ2-5; cdr3_aa: CASFALGETQYF
v_call: TRBV25-1; j_call: TRBJ2-5; cdr3_aa: CASRKGARETQYF
v_call: TRBV20-1; j_call: TRBJ2-5; cdr3_aa: CSASKETGIGDEQYF
v_call: TRBV20-1; j_call: TRBJ1-5; cdr3_aa: CSARPGHSNQPQHF
v_call: TRBV7-7; j_call: NA; cdr3_aa: CASSSFGQAETQYF
v_call: TRBV5-1; j_call: TRBJ1-6; cdr3_aa: CASSLDYGSSYNSPLHF
v_call: TRBV4-2; j_call: TRBJ2-5; cdr3_aa: CASSQVQNLAKETQYF
v_call: TRBV4-2; j_call: TRBJ2-3; cdr3_aa: CASSNSRGGMDTQYF
v_call: TRBV4-1; j_call: TRBJ1-4; cdr3_aa: CASSPRQGRNRGNEELFF
v_call: TRBV28; j_call: TRBJ1-1; cdr3_aa: CASSLLVGTPNTEAFF
v_call: TRBV5-1; j_call: TRBJ2-7; cdr3_aa: CASSPGDGSYEQYF
v_call: TRBV24-1; j_call: TRBJ2-3; cdr3_aa: CATSDLRDRPDTQYF
v_call: TRBV7-2; j_call: TRBJ2-4; cdr3_aa: CASSLAGTLAKNIQHF
v_call: TRBV7-2; j_call: TRBJ2-1; cdr3_aa: CASRSGFDEQFF